This TCR beta chain originates from a study of cytomegalovirus exposure and HLA in healthy donors. General study results and limits: Several top significant clusters appeared, in a later analysis, to be linked to common viral pathogens. An analysis was carried out later, and it reportedly showed fewer N-insertions in an Asian-associated ancestry cluster than the approximately 670-donor mean. It was shown in a later analysis that HLA-associated TCR beta chains were more clonally expanded than other, equally common chains.

Germline V CDR1 and CDR2: SNHLY, FYNNEI. V lost 6 bases, J lost 5 bases, and 11 bases stayed unmatched. This CDR3 contains 15 residues. Primers: 60 Vbeta forward and 13 Jbeta reverse. The assay was immunoSEQ multiplex PCR, and TCRdb's table has in-frame clones only and misses some. This repertoire shows 74,000 or so clones, 55% to 80% found once; its top ten account for 2% to 2.5%. Comment on this clone: The antigen is undetermined.

The receptor comes from a woman aged 25-40 years in good health and CMV-seronegative. The rearrangement links TRBV2 to TRBJ1-1; 8 positions agree with TRBD1. Sequenced material: PBMCs. Written as DNA, the CDR3 is TGTGCCAGCAGCCCCAGACAGGGGAGAGGGACTGAAGCTTTCTTT. Amino acid sequence: CASSPRQGRGTEAFF.